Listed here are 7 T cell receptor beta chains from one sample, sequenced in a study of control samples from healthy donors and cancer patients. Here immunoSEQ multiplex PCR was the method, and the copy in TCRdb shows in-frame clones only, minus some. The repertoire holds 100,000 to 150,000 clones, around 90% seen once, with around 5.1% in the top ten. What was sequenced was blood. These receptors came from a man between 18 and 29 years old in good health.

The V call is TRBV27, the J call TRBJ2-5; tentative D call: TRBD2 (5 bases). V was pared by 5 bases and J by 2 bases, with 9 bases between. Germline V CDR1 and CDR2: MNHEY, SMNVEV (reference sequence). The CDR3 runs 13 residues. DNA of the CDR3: TGTGCCAGCAGTATGAGGGTACAAGAGACCCAGTACTTC. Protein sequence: CASSMRVQETQYF.

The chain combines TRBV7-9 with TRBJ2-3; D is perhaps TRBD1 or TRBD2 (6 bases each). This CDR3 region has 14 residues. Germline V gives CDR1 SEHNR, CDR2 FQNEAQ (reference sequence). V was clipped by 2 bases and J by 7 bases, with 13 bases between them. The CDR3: CASSLPGAGNTQYF. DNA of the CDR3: TGTGCCAGCAGCTTACCGGGGGCCGGGAATACGCAGTATTTT.

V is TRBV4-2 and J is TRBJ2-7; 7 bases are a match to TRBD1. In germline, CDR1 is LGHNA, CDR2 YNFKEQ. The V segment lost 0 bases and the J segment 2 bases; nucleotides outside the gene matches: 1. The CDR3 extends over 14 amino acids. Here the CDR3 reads CASSQEDRAYEQYF. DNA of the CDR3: TGTGCCAGCAGCCAAGAAGACAGGGCCTACGAGCAGTACTTC.

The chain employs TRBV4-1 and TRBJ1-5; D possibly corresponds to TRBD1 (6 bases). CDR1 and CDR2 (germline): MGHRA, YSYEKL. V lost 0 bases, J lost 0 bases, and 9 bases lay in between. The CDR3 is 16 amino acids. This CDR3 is CASSQEGGHSNQPQHF. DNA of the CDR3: TGCGCCAGCAGCCAAGAGGGGGGGCATAGCAATCAGCCCCAGCATTTT.

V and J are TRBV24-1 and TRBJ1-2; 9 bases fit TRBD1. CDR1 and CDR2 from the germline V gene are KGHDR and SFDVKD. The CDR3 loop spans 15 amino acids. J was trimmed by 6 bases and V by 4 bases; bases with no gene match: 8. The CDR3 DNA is TGTGCCACCAGTGACGCGGGGACAGGGATAGATGGCTACACCTTC. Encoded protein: CATSDAGTGIDGYTF.

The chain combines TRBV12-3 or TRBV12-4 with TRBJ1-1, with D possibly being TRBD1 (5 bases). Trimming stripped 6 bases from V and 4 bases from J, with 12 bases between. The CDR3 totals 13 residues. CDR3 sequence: CASRRGGGTEAFF. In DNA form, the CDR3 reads TGTGCCAGCAGGAGGGGCGGGGGCACTGAAGCTTTCTTT.

The chain's CDR3 is CASSRTENRYEQYF. The CDR3 nucleotides read TGTGCCAGCAGCCGGACAGAAAACCGCTACGAGCAGTACTTC. The chain recombines TRBV4-2 with TRBJ2-7, with D tentatively TRBD1 (6 bases). Trimming took 4 bases from V and 3 from J, leaving 13 bases between them. The CDR3 runs 14 residues. CDR1 is LGHNA, CDR2 YNFKEQ, per germline.